This is a list of T cell receptor beta chains from one sample in a study of blood T cell repertoires in COVID-19. Libraries were prepared by immunoSEQ multiplex PCR; TCRdb keeps only in-frame clonotypes and omits some of them. The sample holds around 200,000 clones, around 82% seen once. Sequenced sample: peripheral blood. The receptors were sampled from a man in his fifties with active or convalescent COVID-19. The CDR3 runs from the conserved cysteine through the conserved F or W. D genes are given only for firm matches. Where a row states a size, it is once, few, many or the class of an expanded clone; other rows omit it.

j_call: TRBJ2-4; cdr3_length: 16; clone_size: NA; d_call: NA; v_call: TRBV28; cdr3_aa: CASSPPQVRAKNIQYF; cdr3_nt: TGTGCCAGCAGCCCCCCACAAGTAAGAGCCAAAAACATTCAGTACTTC
j_call: TRBJ1-1; cdr3_length: 15; clone_size: NA; d_call: NA; v_call: TRBV2; cdr3_aa: CASSYSGAMNTEAFF; cdr3_nt: TGTGCCAGCAGTTACTCGGGAGCAATGAACACTGAAGCTTTCTTT
j_call: TRBJ2-7; cdr3_length: 14; clone_size: many; d_call: NA; v_call: TRBV5-1; cdr3_aa: CASSRQTDSYEQYF; cdr3_nt: TGCGCCAGCAGCCGTCAGACAGACTCCTACGAGCAGTACTTC
j_call: TRBJ1-5; cdr3_length: 13; clone_size: NA; d_call: TRBD1; v_call: TRBV2; cdr3_aa: CAGGQRRNQPQHF; cdr3_nt: TGTGCCGGGGGACAGAGGCGCAATCAGCCCCAGCATTTT
j_call: TRBJ1-5; cdr3_length: 13; clone_size: NA; d_call: NA; v_call: TRBV7-2; cdr3_aa: CASSFGRGQPQHF; cdr3_nt: TGTGCCAGCAGCTTCGGCAGGGGTCAGCCCCAGCATTTT
j_call: TRBJ1-2; cdr3_length: 14; clone_size: NA; d_call: NA; v_call: TRBV28; cdr3_aa: CASMRSRVDYGYTF; cdr3_nt: TGTGCCAGCATGAGGTCCAGGGTCGACTATGGCTACACCTTC
j_call: TRBJ2-2; cdr3_length: 14; clone_size: many; d_call: TRBD1; v_call: TRBV27; cdr3_aa: CASRGTGGGGELFF; cdr3_nt: TGTGCCAGCAGGGGGACAGGGGGTGGCGGGGAGCTGTTTTTT
j_call: TRBJ2-1; cdr3_length: 16; clone_size: once; d_call: TRBD2; v_call: TRBV3-1/TRBV3-2; cdr3_aa: CASSQLGEGSHNEQFF; cdr3_nt: TGTGCCAGCAGCCAACTAGGGGAGGGCTCCCACAATGAGCAGTTCTTC
j_call: TRBJ2-1; cdr3_length: 15; clone_size: NA; d_call: TRBD1; v_call: TRBV9; cdr3_aa: CASSVGTDYYNEQFF; cdr3_nt: TGTGCCAGCAGTGTCGGGACAGACTACTACAATGAGCAGTTCTTC
j_call: TRBJ1-5; cdr3_length: 14; clone_size: NA; d_call: NA; v_call: TRBV18; cdr3_aa: CASSPLGSNQPQHF; cdr3_nt: TGTGCCAGCTCACCCCTAGGTAGCAATCAGCCCCAGCATTTT
j_call: TRBJ2-1; cdr3_length: 16; clone_size: NA; d_call: NA; v_call: TRBV11-2; cdr3_aa: CASSLVWESSYNEQFF; cdr3_nt: TGTGCCAGCAGCTTAGTTTGGGAGAGCTCCTACAATGAGCAGTTCTTC
j_call: TRBJ2-5; cdr3_length: 17; clone_size: NA; d_call: TRBD2; v_call: TRBV15; cdr3_aa: CATSRDRLAGAQETQYF; cdr3_nt: TGTGCCACCAGCAGAGATCGGCTAGCGGGGGCCCAAGAGACCCAGTACTTC
j_call: TRBJ1-1; cdr3_length: 14; clone_size: NA; d_call: NA; v_call: TRBV9; cdr3_aa: CASSRGGLNTEAFF; cdr3_nt: TGTGCCAGCAGCCGCGGGGGGCTGAACACTGAAGCTTTCTTT
j_call: TRBJ2-2; cdr3_length: 12; clone_size: NA; d_call: TRBD1; v_call: TRBV24-1; cdr3_aa: CAGGQAPGELFF; cdr3_nt: TGTGCCGGTGGACAGGCCCCCGGGGAGCTGTTTTTT
j_call: TRBJ1-1; cdr3_length: 14; clone_size: NA; d_call: TRBD1; v_call: TRBV7-2; cdr3_aa: CASSTRTGDTEAFF; cdr3_nt: TGTGCCAGCAGCACCCGGACAGGGGACACTGAAGCTTTCTTT
j_call: TRBJ2-3; cdr3_length: 18; clone_size: NA; d_call: TRBD2; v_call: TRBV9; cdr3_aa: CASSVEGGGLAISDTQYF; cdr3_nt: TGTGCCAGCAGCGTAGAGGGGGGAGGACTAGCGATATCAGATACGCAGTATTTT
j_call: TRBJ2-1; cdr3_length: 14; clone_size: NA; d_call: TRBD2; v_call: TRBV3-1/TRBV3-2; cdr3_aa: CASGKSGGANEQFF; cdr3_nt: TGTGCCAGCGGAAAAAGCGGGGGGGCCAATGAGCAGTTCTTC
j_call: TRBJ1-4; cdr3_length: 16; clone_size: NA; d_call: NA; v_call: TRBV19; cdr3_aa: CASSLPRQISNEKLFF; cdr3_nt: TGTGCCAGTAGTTTGCCTCGACAGATTAGTAATGAAAAACTGTTTTTT
j_call: TRBJ2-7; cdr3_length: 14; clone_size: NA; d_call: NA; v_call: TRBV4-2; cdr3_aa: CASSQVQGEYEQYF; cdr3_nt: TGTGCCAGCAGCCAAGTACAGGGCGAGTACGAGCAGTACTTC
j_call: TRBJ2-2; cdr3_length: 16; clone_size: NA; d_call: NA; v_call: TRBV5-4; cdr3_aa: CASSPGSKARTGELFF; cdr3_nt: TGTGCCAGCAGCCCCGGATCAAAGGCTAGAACCGGGGAGCTGTTTTTT
j_call: TRBJ2-7; cdr3_length: 14; clone_size: NA; d_call: TRBD1; v_call: TRBV30; cdr3_aa: CAWRVDRGTYEQYF; cdr3_nt: TGTGCCTGGAGGGTGGACAGGGGTACCTACGAGCAGTACTTC
j_call: TRBJ2-1; cdr3_length: 14; clone_size: NA; d_call: TRBD1; v_call: TRBV6-6; cdr3_aa: CASSPFTGENEQFF; cdr3_nt: TGTGCCAGCAGTCCTTTCACAGGGGAGAATGAGCAGTTCTTC
j_call: TRBJ1-2; cdr3_length: 13; clone_size: NA; d_call: TRBD1; v_call: TRBV5-6; cdr3_aa: CASSFDRAKGYTF; cdr3_nt: TGTGCCAGCAGTTTCGACAGGGCTAAAGGCTACACCTTC
j_call: TRBJ2-7; cdr3_length: 15; clone_size: NA; d_call: NA; v_call: TRBV2; cdr3_aa: CASSVEGGGTYEQYF; cdr3_nt: TGTGCCAGCAGTGTGGAAGGGGGGGGCACCTACGAGCAGTACTTC
j_call: TRBJ2-7; cdr3_length: 15; clone_size: NA; d_call: TRBD2; v_call: TRBV7-3; cdr3_aa: CASSLSGGQAYEQYF; cdr3_nt: TGTGCCAGCAGCCTTAGCGGGGGGCAGGCCTACGAGCAGTACTTC
j_call: TRBJ2-1; cdr3_length: 13; clone_size: once; d_call: TRBD2; v_call: TRBV5-8; cdr3_aa: CASSRGLDREQFF; cdr3_nt: TGTGCCAGCAGCCGGGGACTAGATCGTGAGCAGTTCTTC
j_call: TRBJ2-7; cdr3_length: 13; clone_size: NA; d_call: NA; v_call: TRBV7-9; cdr3_aa: CASSRTGVYEQYF; cdr3_nt: TGTGCCAGCAGCCGGACTGGAGTCTACGAGCAGTACTTC
j_call: TRBJ2-5; cdr3_length: 13; clone_size: NA; d_call: TRBD2; v_call: TRBV5-6; cdr3_aa: CASSLSGIETQYF; cdr3_nt: TGTGCCAGCAGCCTCAGCGGGATTGAGACCCAGTACTTC
j_call: TRBJ2-5; cdr3_length: 14; clone_size: NA; d_call: TRBD2; v_call: TRBV6-5; cdr3_aa: CASRERGGGETQYF; cdr3_nt: TGTGCCAGCAGGGAGCGGGGGGGCGGCGAGACCCAGTACTTC
j_call: TRBJ2-3; cdr3_length: 18; clone_size: NA; d_call: TRBD2; v_call: TRBV9; cdr3_aa: CASSVDRTSGGGTDTQYF; cdr3_nt: TGTGCCAGCAGCGTAGATAGGACTAGCGGGGGGGGCACAGATACGCAGTATTTT
j_call: TRBJ1-5; cdr3_length: 16; clone_size: NA; d_call: TRBD1; v_call: TRBV7-2; cdr3_aa: CASSLLQGAGNQPQHF; cdr3_nt: TGTGCCAGCAGCTTATTACAGGGGGCCGGCAATCAGCCCCAGCATTTT
j_call: TRBJ2-5; cdr3_length: 14; clone_size: NA; d_call: NA; v_call: TRBV9; cdr3_aa: CASSATPRGETQYF; cdr3_nt: TGTGCCAGCAGCGCGACCCCAAGGGGAGAGACCCAGTACTTC
j_call: TRBJ1-3; cdr3_length: 15; clone_size: NA; d_call: TRBD1; v_call: TRBV19; cdr3_aa: CASSSQGTQGNTIYF; cdr3_nt: TGTGCCAGTAGTTCACAGGGGACCCAAGGAAACACCATATATTTT
j_call: TRBJ2-3; cdr3_length: 14; clone_size: NA; d_call: NA; v_call: TRBV3-1/TRBV3-2; cdr3_aa: CASSLGQYTDTQYF; cdr3_nt: TGTGCCAGCAGCCTTGGACAGTACACAGATACGCAGTATTTT
j_call: TRBJ2-1; cdr3_length: 15; clone_size: NA; d_call: TRBD1; v_call: TRBV18; cdr3_aa: CASSRGQGTYNEQFF; cdr3_nt: TGTGCCAGCTCTCGCGGACAGGGGACATACAATGAGCAGTTCTTC
j_call: TRBJ2-3; cdr3_length: 13; clone_size: NA; d_call: NA; v_call: TRBV12-3/TRBV12-4; cdr3_aa: CASSISRVDTQYF; cdr3_nt: TGTGCCAGCAGCATCAGCCGGGTAGATACGCAGTATTTT
j_call: TRBJ1-4; cdr3_length: 15; clone_size: NA; d_call: NA; v_call: TRBV5-8; cdr3_aa: CASRFVGLKNGKLFF; cdr3_nt: TGTGCCAGCAGATTTGTTGGACTCAAGAATGGAAAACTGTTTTTT